This TCR beta chain was observed in a study of T cell repertoires in cytomegalovirus infection (dated by TCRdb to the late 2010s). As for the study more broadly: Recently identified HLA-C-restricted CMV epitopes, whose presentation resists viral immunomodulation, were targeted by peptide stimulations together with well-studied HLA-B-restricted epitopes. Donor HLA type was relevant to the analysis, because carriage of CMV infection together with the matching HLA type was indicated by public TCR beta signatures.

The treatment or condition label of this sample denotes: in vitro stimulation with specific CMV peptide epitopes to enrich CMV-specific T cells. On the study overall, not on this receptor specifically: Carriers of CMV infection plus the relevant HLA type were discriminated by the cumulative frequency of public TCR beta family members in the study cohort and in an independent roughly 400-donor cohort. The ex vivo response was dominated by HLA-C-restricted CMV-specific TCR beta clonotypes, and the single most frequent clonotype in two of eight donors was supplied by these HLA-C-restricted clonotypes.

This sample was sequenced with an Illumina HiSeq 1500. The public reads were reprocessed in TCRdb via fastp at Q25 and MiXCR, keeping in-frame beta chains. Rows with one shared CDR3 protein collapse into an entry with the most common genes and DNA. This sample holds hundreds of thousands of distinct CDR3 sequences; about 42% were observed only once. The ten largest clones represent around 45% of the sample. Taken from the germline V gene, the CDR1 and CDR2 loops are SGHTA and FQGNSA. At the junction V is shortened by 5 bases and J by 4 bases, with 16 bases in between. The CDR3, cysteine through phenylalanine, is 15 amino acids long. This entry keeps only the CDR3 DNA: 45 bases, framed from base 1. For this clonotype: Which antigen it targets is not known. No base qualities exist here, and no much larger clone lies one base off it.

Recombination joined TRBV7-2 with TRBJ2-3; D gene: possibly TRBD1, on 6 matching bases. The sequenced sample was cultured PBMCs, obtained from culture after CMV antigen stimulation. This TCR was sampled from a human donor in good health (CMV status not recorded). Some clones in this sample may be carry-over from other donors' samples. The CDR3 protein sequence reads: CASSTGQQGADTQYF. The nucleotide sequence is TGTGCCAGCAGCACTGGACAGCAAGGTGCAGATACGCAGTATTTT.